The 6 T cell receptor beta chains reported below all come from one sample, sequenced in a study of patients and donors after allogeneic stem cell transplantation. TCRdb passed the RT-PCR reads through MiXCR, listing each CDR3 protein once. The data hold 900,000 to 1,000,000 distinct CDR3 sequences, with 18% observed a single time. What was sequenced was blood, either unsorted or a sorted T cell fraction (not recorded which). These receptors came from a human donor who was either an allogeneic HSCT recipient or a stem cell or donor lymphocyte infusion donor (not recorded which). It is not recorded whose cells these are; they may come from a transplant donor.

On this clonotype: This clone may be a read error of a much larger clone one base away. J is TRBJ2-7 and V is TRBV5-4; a possible D gene is TRBD2 (6 bases). V was cut by 4 bases and J by 2 bases, with 10 bases left in between. Germline V gene lookup returns CDR1 SGHNT and CDR2 YYREEE (reference sequence). This CDR3 is built from 13 residues. The chain's CDR3 is CASSPGVAYEQYF. The CDR3, as DNA: TGTGCCAGCAGCCCGGGGGTCGCCTACGAGCAGTACTTC.

This clonotype was counted a few times. The chain employs TRBV2 and TRBJ2-7; TRBD2 matches at 11 bases. The V gene's germline CDR1 is SNHLY and CDR2 FYNNEI. The CDR3 totals 18 residues. The ends lost 3 bases at V and 2 bases at J; junction bases unmatched: 12. The CDR3 loop is CASSETSGKSVGPYEQYF. In DNA, the CDR3 is TGTGCCAGCAGTGAGACTAGCGGGAAATCGGTCGGCCCCTACGAGCAGTACTTC.

This clonotype was recorded many times. The chain joins TRBV12-3 or TRBV12-4 to TRBJ1-5; 9 bases line up with TRBD1. CDR3 length: 14 residues. Trimming took 6 bases from V and 2 from J; bases not matched to a gene: 2. This chain's CDR3 is CASSGDRGNQPQHF. As DNA, the CDR3 is TGTGCCAGCAGCGGGGACAGGGGCAATCAGCCCCAGCATTTT.

This CDR3 is CATLGQLNTEAFF. The DNA of the CDR3 is TGTGCCACCCTGGGACAGTTGAACACTGAAGCTTTCTTT. The rearrangement joins TRBV25-1 to TRBJ1-1; 7 bases fit TRBD1. V was pared by 10 bases and J by 0 bases, with 5 bases of the junction left unmatched. This CDR3 has 13 amino acids. The V gene's germline CDR1 is MGHDK and CDR2 SYGVNS.

The chain is built from TRBV15 and TRBJ1-2, with D possibly TRBD1 on 5 matching bases. Germline loops: CDR1 LNHNV, CDR2 YYDKDF (reference sequence). There are 15 residues in the CDR3. V dropped 5 bases and J dropped 5 bases, with 18 bases sitting between them. The CDR3 nucleotides are TGTGCCACCAGCGCTGAGCCGGGGCGGCGGTATGGCTACACCTTC. This encodes CATSAEPGRRYGYTF.

The sample holds many counts of this clonotype. Relative to the germline gene, one junction end is altered; a read error may explain this. The chain uses TRBV7-6 and TRBJ1-5; D unresolved. Germline values: CDR1 SGHVS, CDR2 FNYEAQ. This CDR3 has 13 residues. The CDR3 here is CASSPDLNQPQHF. DNA for the CDR3: TGCGCCAGCAGCCCCGACCTAAATCAGCCCCAGCATTTT. The full variable domain, its missing parts supplied by reference TRBV7-6 and TRBJ1-5, is GAGVSQSPRYKVTKRGQDVALRCDPISGHVSLYWYRQALGQGPEFLTYFNYEAQQDKSGLPNDRFSAERPEGSISTLTIQRTEQRDSAMYRCASSPDLNQPQHFGDGTRLSIL.